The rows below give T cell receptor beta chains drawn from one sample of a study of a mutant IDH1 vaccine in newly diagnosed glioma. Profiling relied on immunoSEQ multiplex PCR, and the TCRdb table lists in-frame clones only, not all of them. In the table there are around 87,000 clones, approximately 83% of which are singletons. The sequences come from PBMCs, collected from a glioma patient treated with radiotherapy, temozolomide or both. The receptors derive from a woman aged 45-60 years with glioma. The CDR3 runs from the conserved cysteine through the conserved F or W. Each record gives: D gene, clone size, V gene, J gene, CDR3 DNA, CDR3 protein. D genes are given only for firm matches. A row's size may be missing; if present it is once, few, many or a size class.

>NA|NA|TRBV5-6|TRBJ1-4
TGTGCCAGCAGCCCAACCGGAGGGCACGGAGAATGGGAAAAACTGTTTTTT
CASSPTGGHGEWEKLFF
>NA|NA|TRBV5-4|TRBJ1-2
TGTGCCAGCAGCTTGGAGGGCGGGGGATATGGCTACACCTTC
CASSLEGGGYGYTF
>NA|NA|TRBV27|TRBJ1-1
TGTGCCAGCAGCCTACAGGGATTGGCTGAAGCTTTCTTT
CASSLQGLAEAFF
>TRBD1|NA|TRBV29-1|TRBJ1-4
TGCAGCGTAGCCGGGACAGAGGAAAAACTGTTTTTT
CSVAGTEEKLFF
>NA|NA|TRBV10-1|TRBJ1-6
TGCGCCAGCAGTGCGGGCTCCTATAATTCACCCCTCCACTTT
CASSAGSYNSPLHF
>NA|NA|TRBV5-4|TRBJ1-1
TGTGCCAGCAGCCTTCAGGAGAACACTGAAGCTTTCTTT
CASSLQENTEAFF
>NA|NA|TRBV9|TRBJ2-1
TGTGCCAGCAGCGTAGAGGCAGGGGACCACAATGAGCAGTTCTTC
CASSVEAGDHNEQFF
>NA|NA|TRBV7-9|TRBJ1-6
TGTGCCAGCAGCGGGGGCCCGGGCTCACCCCTCCACTTT
CASSGGPGSPLHF
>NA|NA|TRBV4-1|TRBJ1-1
TGCGCCAGCAGCCAAGATGGGTTAGCTGAAGCTTTCTTT
CASSQDGLAEAFF
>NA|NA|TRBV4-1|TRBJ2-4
TGCGCCAGCAGCCAAGCGGTAACCGGGACCGGCTACATTCAGTACTTC
CASSQAVTGTGYIQYF
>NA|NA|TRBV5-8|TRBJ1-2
TGTGCCAGCAGCTTTGGCTATGGCTACACCTTC
CASSFGYGYTF
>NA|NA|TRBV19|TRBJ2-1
TGTGCCAGTAGGGCCCTCGGGAACAATGAGCAGTTCTTC
CASRALGNNEQFF
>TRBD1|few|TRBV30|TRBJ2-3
TGTGCCTGTCTACAGGGGGCTCGGGTGCAGTATTTT
CACLQGARVQYF
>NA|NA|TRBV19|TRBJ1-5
TGTGCCAGTAGTATAGATTCGTCGGGCAATCAGCCCCAGCATTTT
CASSIDSSGNQPQHF
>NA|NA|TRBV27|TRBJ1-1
TGTGCCAGCAGTTTCAACGCCAAAACTGAAGCTTTCTTT
CASSFNAKTEAFF
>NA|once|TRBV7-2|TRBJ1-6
TGTGCCAGCAGCTTTCCATCTGGCTTAAATTCACCCCTCCACTTT
CASSFPSGLNSPLHF
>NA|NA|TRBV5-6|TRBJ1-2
TGTGCCAGCAGCACCAGGGGTTATGGCTACACCTTC
CASSTRGYGYTF
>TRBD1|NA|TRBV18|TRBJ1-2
TGTGCCAGCTCACAATCAGGGACAGGCGCGACTAACTATGGCTACACCTTC
CASSQSGTGATNYGYTF
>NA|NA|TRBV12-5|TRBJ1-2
TGTGCTAGTGGTTTTAACAACTATGGCTACACCTTC
CASGFNNYGYTF
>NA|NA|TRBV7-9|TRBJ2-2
TGTGCCAGCAGTCCAACGCAGGGGCCGGGGGAGCTGTTTTTT
CASSPTQGPGELFF
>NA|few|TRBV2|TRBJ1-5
TGTGCCAGCAGAGACAGTAGCAATCAGCCCCAGCATTTT
CASRDSSNQPQHF
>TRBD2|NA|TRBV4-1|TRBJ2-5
TGCGCCAGCAGCCCTCGGGGGGGCCCCGGGATGATTCAAGAGACCCAGTACTTC
CASSPRGGPGMIQETQYF
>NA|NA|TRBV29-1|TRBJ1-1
TGCAGCGTTTCAGGGGAGACTGAAGCTTTCTTT
CSVSGETEAFF
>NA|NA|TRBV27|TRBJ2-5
TGTGCCAGCAGCCATACTGGGGAGACCCAGTACTTC
CASSHTGETQYF
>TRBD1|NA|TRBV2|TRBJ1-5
TGTGCCAGCAGTGGGACAGGGGGAGATCAGCCCCAGCATTTT
CASSGTGGDQPQHF
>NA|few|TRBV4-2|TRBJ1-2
TGTGCCAGCAGCGGAGGGGGCTATGGCTACACCTTC
CASSGGGYGYTF
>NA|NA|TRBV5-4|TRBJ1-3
TGTGCCAGCAGCTTCCCCGGTCCGAGCTCTGGAAACACCATATATTTT
CASSFPGPSSGNTIYF
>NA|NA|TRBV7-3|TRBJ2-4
TGTGCCAGCAGATTAGACCCCGTAGGCAAAAACATTCAGTACTTC
CASRLDPVGKNIQYF
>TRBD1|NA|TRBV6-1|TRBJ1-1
TGTGCCAGCAGTGAAGGACAGGGAATGGCTGAAGCTTTCTTT
CASSEGQGMAEAFF
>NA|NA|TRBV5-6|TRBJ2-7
TGTGCCAGCAGCTCTCTGAGCATGGGTAGGGACGAGCAGTACTTC
CASSSLSMGRDEQYF
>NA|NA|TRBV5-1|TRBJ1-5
TGCGCCAGCAGCCTGGGGGGGGCGTATCAGCCCCAGCATTTT
CASSLGGAYQPQHF
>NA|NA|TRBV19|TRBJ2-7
TGTGCCAGTAGTCTAAGATCAAGGGGGACCTACGAGCAGTACTTC
CASSLRSRGTYEQYF
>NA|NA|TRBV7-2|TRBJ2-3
TGTGCCAGCAGGAAAGGAACAGATACGCAGTATTTT
CASRKGTDTQYF
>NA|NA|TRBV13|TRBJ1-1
TGTGCCAGCAGCCATCAATCGACGAGGGAAGCTTTCTTT
CASSHQSTREAFF
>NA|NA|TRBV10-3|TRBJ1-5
TGTGCCATCAGTGAATCATATCAGCCCCAGCATTTT
CAISESYQPQHF
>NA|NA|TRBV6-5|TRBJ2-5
TGTGCCAGCAGTTACTCGACTCCCCAATCGGGGGAGACCCAGTACTTC
CASSYSTPQSGETQYF
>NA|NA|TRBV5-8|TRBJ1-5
TGTGCCAGCAGCTTGAGGGATCGGGGGCGCGGGATTCAGCCCCAGCATTTT
CASSLRDRGRGIQPQHF
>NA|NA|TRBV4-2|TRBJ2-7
TGTGCCAGCAGCCAAGATAAGGGCCAGAACTACGAGCAGTACTTC
CASSQDKGQNYEQYF
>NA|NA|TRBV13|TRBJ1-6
TGTGCCAGCAGCTTAGGTAGGAGGACCTCACCCCTCCACTTT
CASSLGRRTSPLHF
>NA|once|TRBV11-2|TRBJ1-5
TGTGCCAGCAGCTTCGGGGTGAGCAATCAGCCCCAGCATTTT
CASSFGVSNQPQHF
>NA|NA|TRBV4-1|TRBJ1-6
TGCGCCAGCAGCCAAGAGAGGGCAAGGAATTCACCCCTCCACTTT
CASSQERARNSPLHF
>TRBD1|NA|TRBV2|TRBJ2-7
TGTGCCAGCAGTGGGACAGGGTGGCCCTACGAGCAGTACTTC
CASSGTGWPYEQYF
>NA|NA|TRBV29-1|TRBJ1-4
TGCAGCGTTGAACTCGCGGCAGATAATGAAAAACTGTTTTTT
CSVELAADNEKLFF
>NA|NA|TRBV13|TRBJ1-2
TGTGCCAGCAGCTTAGGGGGGGTTACTAACTATGGCTACACCTTC
CASSLGGVTNYGYTF
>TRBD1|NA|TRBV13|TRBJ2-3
TGTGCCAGCAGCCTCCAGCAGGTGGGACAGGGAGGGCAGTATTTT
CASSLQQVGQGGQYF
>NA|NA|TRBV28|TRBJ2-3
TGTGCCAGCCGTATACAGGAAAGCACAGATACGCAGTATTTT
CASRIQESTDTQYF
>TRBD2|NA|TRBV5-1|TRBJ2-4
TGCGCCAGCAGCTTGGGACTGCGGGGGGACAAAAACATTCAGTACTTC
CASSLGLRGDKNIQYF
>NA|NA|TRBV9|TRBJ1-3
TGTGCCAGCAGCGTAGACCTGGACAGCTCTGGAAACACCATATATTTT
CASSVDLDSSGNTIYF
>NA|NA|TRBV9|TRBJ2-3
TGTGCCAGCAGCGTGCTGGGGGGCGATTCCCATTTGGCAGATACGCAGTATTTT
CASSVLGGDSHLADTQYF
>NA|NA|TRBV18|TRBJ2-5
TGTGCCAGCTCAGATAAAGAGACCCAGTACTTC
CASSDKETQYF